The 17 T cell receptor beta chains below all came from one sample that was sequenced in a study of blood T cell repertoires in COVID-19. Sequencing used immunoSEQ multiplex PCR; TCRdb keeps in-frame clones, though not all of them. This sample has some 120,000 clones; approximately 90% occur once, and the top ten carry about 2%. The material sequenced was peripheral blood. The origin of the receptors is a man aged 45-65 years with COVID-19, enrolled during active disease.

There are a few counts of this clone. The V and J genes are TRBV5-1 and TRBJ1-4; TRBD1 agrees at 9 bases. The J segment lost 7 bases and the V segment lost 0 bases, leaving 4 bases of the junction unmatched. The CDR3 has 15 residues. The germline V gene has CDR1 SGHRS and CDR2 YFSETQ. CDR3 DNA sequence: TGCGCCAGCAGCTTGGGGGACAGGGATTCTGAAAAACTGTTTTTT. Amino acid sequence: CASSLGDRDSEKLFF.

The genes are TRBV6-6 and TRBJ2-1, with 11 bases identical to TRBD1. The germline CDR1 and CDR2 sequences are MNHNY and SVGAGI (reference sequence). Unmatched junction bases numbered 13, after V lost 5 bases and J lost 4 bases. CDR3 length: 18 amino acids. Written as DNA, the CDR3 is TGTGCCAGCAGTCCACAACAAGGACAGGGGGCCTCGTACAATGAGCAGTTCTTC. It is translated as CASSPQQGQGASYNEQFF.

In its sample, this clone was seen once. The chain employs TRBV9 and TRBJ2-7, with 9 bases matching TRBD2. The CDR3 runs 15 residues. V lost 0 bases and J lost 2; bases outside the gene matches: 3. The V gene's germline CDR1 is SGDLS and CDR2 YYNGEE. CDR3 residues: CASSVGTSVTYEQYF. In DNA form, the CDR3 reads TGTGCCAGCAGCGTAGGGACTAGCGTTACCTACGAGCAGTACTTC.

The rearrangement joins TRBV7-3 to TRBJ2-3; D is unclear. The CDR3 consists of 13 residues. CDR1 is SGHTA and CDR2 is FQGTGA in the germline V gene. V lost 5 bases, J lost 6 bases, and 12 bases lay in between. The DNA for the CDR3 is TGTGCCAGCAGCGCCAGTACAATGGATACGCAGTATTTT. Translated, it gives CASSASTMDTQYF.

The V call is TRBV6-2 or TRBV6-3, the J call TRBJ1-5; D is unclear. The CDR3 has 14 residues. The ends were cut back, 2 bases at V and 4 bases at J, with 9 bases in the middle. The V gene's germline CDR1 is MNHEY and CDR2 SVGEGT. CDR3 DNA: TGTGCCAGCAGTTACGAGCCGGTTAATCAGCCCCAGCATTTT. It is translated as CASSYEPVNQPQHF.

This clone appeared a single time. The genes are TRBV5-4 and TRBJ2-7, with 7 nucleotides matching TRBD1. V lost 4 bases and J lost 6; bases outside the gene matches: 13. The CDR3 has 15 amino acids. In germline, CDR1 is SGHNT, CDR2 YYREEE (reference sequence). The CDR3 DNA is TGTGCCAGCAGCAAGGAACAGGGGAGAGGGGGCGAGCAGTACGTC. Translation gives CASSKEQGRGGEQYV.

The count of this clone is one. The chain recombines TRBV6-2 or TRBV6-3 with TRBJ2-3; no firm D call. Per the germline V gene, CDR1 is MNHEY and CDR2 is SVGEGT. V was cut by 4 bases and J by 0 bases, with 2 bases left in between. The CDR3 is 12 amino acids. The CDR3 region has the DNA TGTGCCAGCAGTTTAAGCACAGATACGCAGTATTTT. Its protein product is CASSLSTDTQYF.

The CDR3 protein is CASSVINYGYTF. CDR3 in DNA: TGTGCCAGCAGTGTAATTAACTATGGCTACACCTTC. The chain employs TRBV6-2 or TRBV6-3 and TRBJ1-2; D not resolved. V dropped 5 bases and J dropped 1 base, with 5 bases sitting between them. The CDR3 contains 12 residues. Germline CDR1 MNHEY, CDR2 SVGEGT.

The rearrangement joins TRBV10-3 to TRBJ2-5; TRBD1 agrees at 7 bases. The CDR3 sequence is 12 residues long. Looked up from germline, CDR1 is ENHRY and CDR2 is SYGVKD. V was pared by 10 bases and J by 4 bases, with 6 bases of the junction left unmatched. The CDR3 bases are TGTGCCACCCGACAGGGACGAGAGACCCAGTACTTC. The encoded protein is CATRQGRETQYF.

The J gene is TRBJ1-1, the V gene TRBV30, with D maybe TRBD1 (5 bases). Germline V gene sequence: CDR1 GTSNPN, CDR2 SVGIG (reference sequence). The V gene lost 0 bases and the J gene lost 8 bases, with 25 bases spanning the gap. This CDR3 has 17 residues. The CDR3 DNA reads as TGTGCCTGGAGTGTACGAGTTTCGGGGGGAAGGTTCTTCGAAGCTTTCTTT. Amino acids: CAWSVRVSGGRFFEAFF.

The CDR3 DNA reads TGTGCCACCCCACCCCGGGACACCTACCAAGAGACCCAGTACTTC. This codes for CATPPRDTYQETQYF. V and J are TRBV14 and TRBJ2-5; possibly TRBD1 for D (6 bases). CDR1 is SGHDN and CDR2 is FVKESK in the germline V gene. The CDR3 has 15 residues. V was clipped by 10 bases and J by 0 bases, with 18 bases between them.

This chain's CDR3 is CASSLAWASGRSEQYF. The CDR3 DNA reads as TGTGCCAGCAGCTTAGCATGGGCTAGCGGGAGAAGCGAGCAGTACTTC. The chain combines TRBV7-2 with TRBJ2-7, with 10 bases lining up with TRBD2. The V gene's germline CDR1 is SGHTA and CDR2 FQGNSA. V gave up 0 bases and J gave up 6 bases; unmatched junction bases: 8. This CDR3 is built from 16 residues.

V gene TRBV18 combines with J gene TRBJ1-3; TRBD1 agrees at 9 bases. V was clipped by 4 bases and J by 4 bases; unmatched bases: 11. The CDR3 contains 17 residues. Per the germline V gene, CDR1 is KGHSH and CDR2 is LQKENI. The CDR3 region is CASSRTSGTGSGNTIYF. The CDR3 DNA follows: TGTGCCAGCTCACGTACGTCCGGGACAGGGTCCGGAAACACCATATATTTT.

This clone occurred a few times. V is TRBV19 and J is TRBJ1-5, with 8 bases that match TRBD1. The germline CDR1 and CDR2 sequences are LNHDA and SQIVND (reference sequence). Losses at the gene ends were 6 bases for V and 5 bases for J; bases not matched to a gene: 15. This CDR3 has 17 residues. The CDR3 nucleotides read TGTGCCAGTAGGGACTGGTTGAGGGACAGGAGAGATCAGCCCCAGCATTTT. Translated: CASRDWLRDRRDQPQHF.

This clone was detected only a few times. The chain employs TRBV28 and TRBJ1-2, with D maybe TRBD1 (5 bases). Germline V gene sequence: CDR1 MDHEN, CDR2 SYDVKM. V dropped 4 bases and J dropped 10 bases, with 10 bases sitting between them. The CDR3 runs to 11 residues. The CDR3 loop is CASSSKGVYTF. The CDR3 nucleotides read TGTGCCAGCAGTTCTAAAGGGGTCTACACCTTC.

The CDR3 here is CASSKGQGRSTEAFF. CDR3 nucleotide sequence: TGCGCCAGCAGCAAGGGACAGGGGAGGTCCACTGAAGCTTTCTTT. The chain employs TRBV5-1 and TRBJ1-1; 10 bases agree with TRBD1. The CDR3 consists of 15 residues. Germline-derived CDR1 and CDR2 are SGHRS and YFSETQ. The trim removed 4 bases at V and 4 bases at J, leaving 7 bases unmatched.

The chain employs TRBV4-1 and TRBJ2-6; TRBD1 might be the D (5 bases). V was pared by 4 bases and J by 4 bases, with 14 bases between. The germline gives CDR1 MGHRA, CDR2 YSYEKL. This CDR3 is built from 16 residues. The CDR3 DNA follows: TGCGCCAGCAGCCCCCCCAGGGATCCCGGGGCCAACGTCCTGACTTTC. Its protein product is CASSPPRDPGANVLTF.